This TCR beta chain was identified during a study of early T cells in non-severe SARS-CoV-2 infection. A single record per CDR3 protein comes from TCRdb applying MiXCR to the 5' RACE reads. The data hold 20,000 to 25,000 distinct CDR3 sequences, with about 5.1% observed a single time. V shed 5 bases and J 7 bases; nucleotides not matched to a gene: 7. The CDR3 spans 14 residues. Germline V gene lookup returns CDR1 MRHNA and CDR2 SNTAGT. Sequencing was carried out using whole blood. The chain employs TRBV6-4 and TRBJ2-2; 7 nucleotides match TRBD1. This receptor was taken from an adult who was a healthcare worker with PCR-confirmed SARS-CoV-2 infection or an uninfected control (not recorded which). The CDR3 DNA follows: TGTGCCAGCAGTTTGGCAGGGGGTAACGGGGAGCTGTTTTTT. Amino acids: CASSLAGGNGELFF.